The next 2 T cell receptor beta chains were all read from a single sample in a study of T cells in Graves' hyperthyroidism and ophthalmopathy. Amplified TCR beta CDR3 regions derived from RNA transcripts. TCR CDR3 underwent first-round RT-PCR with the HTBI primer set. TCRdb reprocessed the multiplex PCR reads via MiXCR and lists one record per CDR3 protein. The sample consists of 300,000 to 450,000 distinct CDR3 sequences, roughly 15% of them appearing once. What was sequenced was blood. These receptors all come from a woman in her 30s with Graves' ophthalmopathy.

This clonotype was seen at least ten times. This rearrangement joins TRBV20-1 to TRBJ2-7, with 12 nucleotides matching TRBD2. The V segment lost 2 bases and the J segment 6 bases; nucleotides outside the gene matches: 11. Germline V gene sequence: CDR1 DFQATT, CDR2 SNEGSKA (reference sequence). There are 16 residues in the CDR3. The CDR3 DNA reads TGCAGTGCTAGAACAGCTAGGACTAGCGGGGAGATCGAGCAGTACTTC. Protein sequence: CSARTARTSGEIEQYF.

The table lists this clonotype with many counts. J is TRBJ2-4 and V is TRBV5-5; the D call may be TRBD1 or TRBD2 (5 bases each). CDR3 length equals 15 residues. Trimming pared 4 bases from V and 0 bases from J, leaving 11 bases between. The germline CDR1 and CDR2 sequences are SGHKS and YYEKEE (reference sequence). The CDR3 spells CASSQTGTAKNIQYF. The CDR3, as DNA: TGTGCCAGCAGCCAAACCGGGACAGCCAAAAACATTCAGTACTTC.